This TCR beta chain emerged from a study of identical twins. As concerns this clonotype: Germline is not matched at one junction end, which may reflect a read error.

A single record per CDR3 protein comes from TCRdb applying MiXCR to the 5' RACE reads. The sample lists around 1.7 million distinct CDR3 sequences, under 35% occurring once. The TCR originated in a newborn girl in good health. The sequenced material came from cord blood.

The CDR3 DNA follows: TGTGTCAGCAGGTCCAGCTCTGGGGCCAACGTCCTGACTTTC. Protein sequence: CVSRSSSGANVLTF. The chain carries TRBV4-2 and TRBJ2-6, with D hard to call. CDR3 size: 14 residues. The germline CDR1 and CDR2 sequences are LGHNA and YNFKEQ.